Listed below are T cell receptor beta chains from one sample, sequenced in a study of cutaneous CD30+ T cell lymphoproliferative disorder and hepatitis E. The method was immunoSEQ multiplex PCR; TCRdb's version includes in-frame clones alone and lacks a portion of them. The data hold about 1,100 clones, with about 86% observed a single time. Sequencing used skin tissue. These TCRs come from a human donor with a cutaneous T cell lymphoproliferative disorder associated with hepatitis E virus. The CDR3 runs from the conserved cysteine through the conserved F or W. A D gene is named only where the DNA matches it firmly. Rows may omit the clone size; those that give it use once, few, many or a size class.

j_call: TRBJ1-1; d_call: NA; clone_size: NA; v_call: TRBV18; cdr3_aa: CASSPQGLGAAEAFF; cdr3_nt: TGTGCCAGCTCACCACAGGGCCTAGGGGCCGCTGAAGCTTTCTTT
j_call: TRBJ2-6; d_call: NA; clone_size: once; v_call: TRBV28; cdr3_aa: CASSTRDGLRGANVLTF; cdr3_nt: TGTGCCAGCAGTACCCGGGACGGCTTACGTGGGGCCAACGTCCTGACTTTC
j_call: TRBJ2-2; d_call: TRBD1; clone_size: NA; v_call: TRBV19; cdr3_aa: CASSIIQGVGGELFF; cdr3_nt: TGTGCCAGTAGTATAATACAGGGGGTCGGAGGGGAGCTGTTTTTT
j_call: TRBJ2-1; d_call: TRBD2; clone_size: NA; v_call: TRBV18; cdr3_aa: CASSVTSGPYNEQFF; cdr3_nt: TGTGCCAGCTCAGTAACTAGCGGCCCTTACAATGAGCAGTTCTTC
j_call: TRBJ1-2; d_call: NA; clone_size: NA; v_call: TRBV19; cdr3_aa: CASSFQYSYYGYTF; cdr3_nt: TGTGCCAGTAGTTTCCAATACAGCTACTATGGCTACACCTTC
j_call: TRBJ2-5; d_call: NA; clone_size: once; v_call: TRBV7-9; cdr3_aa: CASTGGLETQYF; cdr3_nt: TGTGCCAGCACTGGGGGCTTAGAGACCCAGTACTTC
j_call: TRBJ2-7; d_call: TRBD1; clone_size: NA; v_call: TRBV6-6; cdr3_aa: CASSYSSGGSYEQYF; cdr3_nt: TGTGCCAGCAGTTACTCGTCAGGGGGCTCCTACGAGCAGTACTTC
j_call: TRBJ2-7; d_call: TRBD2; clone_size: once; v_call: TRBV19; cdr3_aa: CASSISSGPYEQYF; cdr3_nt: TGTGCCAGTAGTATTTCTAGCGGCCCCTACGAGCAGTACTTC
j_call: TRBJ2-1; d_call: NA; clone_size: NA; v_call: TRBV7-9; cdr3_aa: CASSPTEGSSYNEQFF; cdr3_nt: TGTGCCAGCAGCCCGACGGAGGGGAGCTCCTACAATGAGCAGTTCTTC
j_call: TRBJ1-1; d_call: TRBD1; clone_size: NA; v_call: TRBV2; cdr3_aa: CASLNLGGLTEAFF; cdr3_nt: TGTGCCAGCCTAAACTTAGGGGGCCTCACTGAAGCTTTCTTT
j_call: TRBJ2-2; d_call: TRBD1; clone_size: NA; v_call: TRBV5-1; cdr3_aa: CASSSPRQGPTRELFF; cdr3_nt: TGCGCCAGCAGCTCCCCTAGACAGGGCCCCACCAGGGAGCTGTTTTTT
j_call: TRBJ2-7; d_call: NA; clone_size: NA; v_call: TRBV7-9; cdr3_aa: CASSYQGTVKPYEQYF; cdr3_nt: TGTGCCAGCAGCTACCAGGGGACTGTAAAGCCCTACGAGCAGTACTTC